The next 28 T cell receptor beta chains were all read from a single sample in a study of blood T cell repertoires in COVID-19. Assay: immunoSEQ multiplex PCR; the TCRdb copy retains only in-frame clones and omits some. The data hold around 140,000 clones, with approximately 80% observed a single time. The sample was peripheral blood. These receptors came from a human donor in a cohort sampled during active COVID-19.

This clone was seen at least ten times. The V gene is TRBV2, the J gene TRBJ2-5; maybe TRBD2 (5 bases). This CDR3 contains 13 residues. Germline loops: CDR1 SNHLY, CDR2 FYNNEI. V was pared by 7 bases and J by 1 base, with 10 bases between. CDR3 sequence: CASTRGSQETQYF. CDR3 sequence (DNA): TGTGCCAGCACTCGGGGTTCCCAAGAGACCCAGTACTTC.

The chain employs TRBV5-1 and TRBJ2-1, with 9 bases identical to TRBD2. Germline V gene sequence: CDR1 SGHRS, CDR2 YFSETQ. With V trimmed by 4 bases and J by 6 bases, 11 bases remained unmatched. This CDR3 is built from 16 residues. In DNA form, the CDR3 reads TGCGCCAGCAGCCTCGCCGGGGCGGGGGGGAGCAATGAGCAGTTCTTC. Protein product: CASSLAGAGGSNEQFF. Filled out from reference TRBV5-1 and TRBJ2-1, the complete variable domain reads KAGVTQTPRYLIKTRGQQVTLSCSPISGHRSVSWYQQTPGQGLQFLFEYFSETQRNKGNFPGRFSGRQFSNSRSEMNVSTLELGDSALYLCASSLAGAGGSNEQFFGPGTRLTVL.

CDR3 nucleotide sequence: TGTGCCAGCAGTAAGATGGGGGCAGAAAATGGCTACACCTTC. Translated: CASSKMGAENGYTF. V usage is TRBV7-2 and J usage is TRBJ1-2; TRBD1 is a possible D gene (6 bases). The CDR3 spans 14 residues. The V gene's germline CDR1 is SGHTA and CDR2 FQGNSA. Trimming removed 6 bases from V and 6 bases from J, with 17 bases in between.

The rearrangement joins TRBV2 to TRBJ1-5; 9 bases map to TRBD1. The CDR3 runs to 16 residues. CDR1 is SNHLY, CDR2 FYNNEI, per germline. V shed 0 bases, J shed 5 bases, and the junction held 5 bases outside the gene matches. The DNA of the CDR3 is TGTGCCAGCAGTGAAGCGCCACAGGGGGCCTATCAGCCCCAGCATTTT. This translates into CASSEAPQGAYQPQHF.

V gene TRBV15 combines with J gene TRBJ2-7, with D possibly TRBD1 on 5 matching bases. V was cut by 1 base and J by 5 bases, with 12 bases left in between. The CDR3 runs 14 residues. CDR1 is LNHNV and CDR2 is YYDKDF in the germline V gene (reference sequence). This CDR3 reads CATSRGGVVDEQYV. The CDR3, as DNA: TGTGCCACCAGCAGAGGGGGCGTTGTCGACGAGCAGTACGTC.

The chain recombines TRBV19 with TRBJ1-3, with no clear D. Trimming took off 3 bases at V and 0 bases at J, with 9 bases between the two ends. CDR3 size: 15 residues. In germline, CDR1 is LNHDA, CDR2 SQIVND (reference sequence). The CDR3 reads CASSIGGSSGNTIYF. The CDR3 DNA reads TGTGCCAGTAGTATCGGCGGGAGCTCTGGAAACACCATATATTTT.

The chain couples TRBV7-9 to TRBJ1-5; D unclear. Germline CDR1 is SEHNR and CDR2 is FQNEAQ (reference sequence). The length of the CDR3 is 12 residues. V lost 5 bases to trimming and J lost 4 bases, with 6 bases between them. In DNA form, the CDR3 reads TGTGCCAGCAGCCAGATGAATCAGCCCCAGCATTTT. It specifies CASSQMNQPQHF.

The chain couples TRBV15 to TRBJ1-6; weak D call: TRBD1 (5 bases). V lost 5 bases and J lost 7, with 12 bases in between. Germline V gene sequence: CDR1 LNHNV, CDR2 YYDKDF (reference sequence). This CDR3 region has 14 residues. In DNA, the CDR3 is TGTGCCACCAGCGCAGGGCTGTGGAATTCACCCCTCCACTTT. Translation: CATSAGLWNSPLHF.

The chain employs TRBV3-1 (or the pseudogene TRBV3-2) and TRBJ1-6; D is ambiguous. This CDR3 region has 15 residues. The germline V and J ends were trimmed by 5 bases and 9 bases, with 17 bases remaining between them. Germline V gene sequence: CDR1 LGHDT, CDR2 YNNKEL (reference sequence). For the CDR3, the DNA is TGTGCCAGCAGCGGAGTGCCGGGGTTGAGTTCACCCCTCCACTTT. Translation: CASSGVPGLSSPLHF.

The chain uses TRBV4-3 and TRBJ1-4, with 9 bases lining up with TRBD1. The CDR3 extends over 16 amino acids. The J segment lost 5 bases and the V segment lost 0 bases, leaving 4 bases of the junction unmatched. CDR1 and CDR2 (germline): LGHNA, YSLEER. CDR3 nucleotides: TGCGCCAGCAGCCAAGAAGGAGGGACAGGGAATGAAAAACTGTTTTTT. Amino acid sequence: CASSQEGGTGNEKLFF.

This clone was detected a few times. The CDR3 DNA follows: TGTGCCAGTAGTATAGTCAGCGGGGCGAACACCGGGGAGCTGTTTTTT. Protein product: CASSIVSGANTGELFF. The chain recombines TRBV19 with TRBJ2-2, with 7 bases aligning to TRBD2. Germline lookup yields CDR1 LNHDA and CDR2 SQIVND (reference sequence). The CDR3 has 16 residues. V was pared by 1 base and J by 0 bases, with 2 bases of the junction left unmatched.

In its sample, this clone was seen a few times. This rearrangement joins TRBV2 to TRBJ2-2; 9 bases line up with TRBD1. V shed 5 bases and J 0 bases; nucleotides not matched to a gene: 10. The germline V gene encodes CDR1 SNHLY and CDR2 FYNNEI. This CDR3 is built from 18 residues. CDR3 amino acids: CASSSGTGPGSNTGELFF. The CDR3 bases are TGTGCCAGCAGTTCCGGGACAGGGCCAGGATCGAACACCGGGGAGCTGTTTTTT. Full variable domain (outside the CDR3, taken from reference TRBV2 and TRBJ2-2): EPEVTQTPSHQVTQMGQEVILRCVPISNHLYFYWYRQILGQKVEFLVSFYNNEISEKSEIFDDQFSVERPDGSNFTLKIRSTKLEDSAMYFCASSSGTGPGSNTGELFFGEGSRLTVL.

This clone was found a few times. The rearrangement joins TRBV19 to TRBJ1-2; D is possibly TRBD1 (5 bases). The CDR3 consists of 14 residues. CDR1 LNHDA and CDR2 SQIVND come from the germline V gene (reference sequence). Trimming removed 5 bases at V and 7 bases at J, with 17 bases between. This CDR3 is CASSPQARVGGYTF. CDR3 DNA sequence: TGTGCCAGTAGTCCCCAGGCCAGGGTAGGTGGCTACACCTTC.

The gene calls are TRBV7-2 and TRBJ2-5; tentatively, D is TRBD2 (7 bases). The CDR3 runs to 14 residues. The V end lost 2 bases, the J end lost 4 bases, and 11 bases lay between the germline ends. The V gene's germline CDR1 is SGHTA and CDR2 FQGNSA. CDR3: CASSLRGATETQYF. The DNA for the CDR3 is TGTGCCAGCAGCTTACGGGGGGCAACAGAGACCCAGTACTTC.

This clone has ten or more counts. This sequence joins TRBV6-6 and TRBJ2-3; D might be TRBD2 (6 bases). CDR1 is MNHNY and CDR2 is SVGAGI in the germline V gene (reference sequence). CDR3 length: 14 residues. The V end was cut by 2 bases, the J end by 7 bases, with 13 bases between. The CDR3 loop reads CASSYNREPYTQYF. The CDR3 DNA follows: TGTGCCAGCAGTTACAACCGGGAGCCATATACGCAGTATTTT.

J is TRBJ2-3 and V is TRBV6-2 or TRBV6-3; TRBD2 agrees at 7 bases. The length of the CDR3 is 15 residues. Trimming removed 6 bases from V and 7 bases from J; junction bases left unmatched: 13. Germline CDR1 MNHEY, CDR2 SVGEGT. This CDR3 is CASSSVRREDHTQYF. For the CDR3, the DNA is TGTGCCAGCAGCTCAGTCCGCCGGGAGGATCATACGCAGTATTTT.

The chain links TRBV7-9 to TRBJ2-3; a weak D match, TRBD2 (5 bases). The V gene lost 5 bases and the J gene lost 4 bases, with 16 bases spanning the gap. Germline V gives CDR1 SEHNR, CDR2 FQNEAQ (reference sequence). CDR3 length: 15 amino acids. CDR3 region: CASSPLRATSDTQYF. The CDR3 DNA sequence: TGTGCCAGCAGCCCCTTGAGGGCAACGTCAGATACGCAGTATTTT. Full variable domain (outside the CDR3, taken from reference TRBV7-9 and TRBJ2-3): DTGVSQNPRHKITKRGQNVTFRCDPISEHNRLYWYRQTLGQGPEFLTYFQNEAQLEKSRLLSDRFSAERPKGSFSTLEIQRTEQGDSAMYLCASSPLRATSDTQYFGPGTRLTVL.

V is TRBV6-5 and J is TRBJ2-1; no clear D. From germline, CDR1 is MNHEY and CDR2 SVGAGI. V was pared by 7 bases and J by 12 bases, with 19 bases between. This CDR3 is 13 amino acids long. The CDR3: CASKINSKGAQFF. The CDR3 DNA is TGTGCCAGCAAAATCAACTCAAAAGGAGCGCAGTTCTTC.

As to this clone: Additional DNA sequences in this sample encode the identical CDR3. The chain couples TRBV12-3 or TRBV12-4 to TRBJ1-1; D not resolved. The CDR3 consists of 13 residues. Trimming pared 1 base from V and 2 bases from J, leaving 5 bases between. DNA of the CDR3: TGTGCCAGCAGTTTAGGGCTTAACACTGAAGCTTTCTTT. It specifies CASSLGLNTEAFF.

The chain carries TRBV6-2 or TRBV6-3 and TRBJ2-2, with 8 bases fitting TRBD2. Germline V CDR1 and CDR2: MNHEY, SVGEGT. The CDR3 is 14 amino acids. J gave up 2 bases and V 5 bases, and 1 base lay outside the gene matches. In DNA form, the CDR3 reads TGTGCCAGCAGTGGACTAGCTAACACCGGGGAGCTGTTTTTT. This encodes CASSGLANTGELFF.

The J gene is TRBJ2-7, the V gene TRBV6-5; D uncertain. The V end was cut by 6 bases, the J end by 2 bases, with 5 bases between. CDR3 length: 11 residues. CDR1 and CDR2 (germline): MNHEY, SVGAGI. The CDR3 sequence is CASRPTYEQYF. The DNA for the CDR3 is TGTGCCAGCAGGCCTACCTACGAGCAGTACTTC.

V is TRBV2 and J is TRBJ1-1, with a possible D match to TRBD1 (5 bases). V lost 7 bases and J 4 bases, leaving 13 bases between the germline ends. Germline CDR1 SNHLY, CDR2 FYNNEI. This CDR3 has 13 amino acids. The CDR3 nucleotides read TGTGCCAGCAAAAAAGACAGACCCACTGAAGCTTTCTTT. Its protein product is CASKKDRPTEAFF.

CDR3 DNA: TGTGCCAGCAGCTTAGAGGGCGGGGTAGGCACCGGGGAGCTGTTTTTT. Encoded protein: CASSLEGGVGTGELFF. This chain connects TRBV7-3 to TRBJ2-2; perhaps TRBD2 as D (6 bases). CDR3 size: 16 residues. Between the trimmed V and J ends, which lost 2 bases and 4 bases, there was a span of 14 bases. The germline V gene encodes CDR1 SGHTA and CDR2 FQGTGA.

The rearrangement uses TRBV30 and TRBJ2-7; perhaps TRBD2 as D (5 bases). The CDR3 consists of 15 residues. Trimming pared 2 bases from V and 6 bases from J, leaving 20 bases between. Germline V gene data show CDR1 as GTSNPN and CDR2 as SVGIG (reference sequence). CDR3 sequence: CAWSPIGLPRGEQYV. In nucleotides, the CDR3 is TGTGCCTGGAGTCCTATAGGACTGCCGCGCGGCGAGCAGTACGTC.

The rearrangement links TRBV6-1 to TRBJ2-5, with a weak D call TRBD1 (5 bases). The CDR3 consists of 15 residues. With 2 bases removed from V and 5 bases from J, the gap between germline ends came to 15 bases. Germline V gene data show CDR1 as MNHNS and CDR2 as SASEGT. The CDR3 coding sequence is TGTGCCAGCAGTGAATCGGGCAGGGCTTGGGAGACCCAGTACTTC. It codes for CASSESGRAWETQYF.

This clone has a handful of counts. V gene TRBV5-1 combines with J gene TRBJ2-1; the match to TRBD2 covers 10 bases. Trimming at V came to 0 bases and at J to 7 bases, leaving 4 bases not matched to a gene. Looked up from germline, CDR1 is SGHRS and CDR2 is YFSETQ. CDR3 length: 15 residues. For the CDR3, the DNA is TGCGCCAGCAGCTTGGGACTAGCGGGCTTAAATGAGCAGTTCTTC. Protein: CASSLGLAGLNEQFF. The full variable domain, its missing parts supplied by reference TRBV5-1 and TRBJ2-1, is KAGVTQTPRYLIKTRGQQVTLSCSPISGHRSVSWYQQTPGQGLQFLFEYFSETQRNKGNFPGRFSGRQFSNSRSEMNVSTLELGDSALYLCASSLGLAGLNEQFFGPGTRLTVL.

The chain has TRBV19 and TRBJ1-2, with a possible D match to TRBD1 (6 bases). The CDR3 has 15 residues. Germline V lookup: CDR1 LNHDA, CDR2 SQIVND (reference sequence). V was trimmed by 3 bases and J by 4 bases, leaving 15 bases between them. Here the CDR3 reads CASSIGSGEAYGYTF. Here the CDR3 DNA reads TGTGCCAGTAGTATCGGGTCAGGGGAAGCCTATGGCTACACCTTC. The variable domain in full, completed from reference TRBV19 and TRBJ1-2, reads DGGITQSPKYLFRKEGQNVTLSCEQNLNHDAMYWYRQDPGQGLRLIYYSQIVNDFQKGDIAEGYSVSREKKESFPLTVTSAQKNPTAFYLCASSIGSGEAYGYTFGSGTRLTVV.

There are a few counts of this clone. The J gene is TRBJ2-5, the V gene TRBV7-3; 7 nucleotides match TRBD1. The CDR3 sequence is 15 residues long. V was pared by 5 bases and J by 3 bases, with 9 bases of the junction left unmatched. Germline V gene data show CDR1 as SGHTA and CDR2 as FQGTGA. DNA of the CDR3: TGTGCCAGCAGCCGTAGAGGGGGCGCTGAAGAGACCCAGTACTTC. Protein: CASSRRGGAEETQYF.